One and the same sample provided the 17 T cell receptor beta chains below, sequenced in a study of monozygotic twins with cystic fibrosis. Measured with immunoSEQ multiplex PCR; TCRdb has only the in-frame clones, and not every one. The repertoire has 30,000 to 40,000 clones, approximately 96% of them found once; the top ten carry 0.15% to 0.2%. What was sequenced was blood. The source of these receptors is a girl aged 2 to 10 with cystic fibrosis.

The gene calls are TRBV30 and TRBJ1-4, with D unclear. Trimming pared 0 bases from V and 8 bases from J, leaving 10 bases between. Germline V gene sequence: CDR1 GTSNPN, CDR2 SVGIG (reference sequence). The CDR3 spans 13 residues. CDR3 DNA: TGTGCCTGGAGTGTACGAAGGAGCGAAAAACTGTTTTTT. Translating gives CAWSVRRSEKLFF.

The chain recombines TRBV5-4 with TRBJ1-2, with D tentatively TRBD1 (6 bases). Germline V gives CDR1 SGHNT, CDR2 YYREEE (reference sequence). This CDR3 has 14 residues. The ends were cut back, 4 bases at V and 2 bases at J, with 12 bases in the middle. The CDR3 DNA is TGTGCCAGCAGCCCCGGGGGGCAGAACTATGGCTACACCTTC. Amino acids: CASSPGGQNYGYTF.

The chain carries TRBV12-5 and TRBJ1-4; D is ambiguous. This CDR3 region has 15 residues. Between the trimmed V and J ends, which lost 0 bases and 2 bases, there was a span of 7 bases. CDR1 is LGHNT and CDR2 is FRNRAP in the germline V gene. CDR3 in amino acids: CASGLVPGTNEKLFF. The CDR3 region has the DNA TGTGCTAGTGGTTTGGTACCGGGGACTAATGAAAAACTGTTTTTT. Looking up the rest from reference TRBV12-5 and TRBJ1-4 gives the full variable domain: DARVTQTPRHKVTEMGQEVTMRCQPILGHNTVFWYRQTMMQGLELLAYFRNRAPLDDSGMPKDRFSAEMPDATLATLKIQPSEPRDSAVYFCASGLVPGTNEKLFFGSGTQLSVL.

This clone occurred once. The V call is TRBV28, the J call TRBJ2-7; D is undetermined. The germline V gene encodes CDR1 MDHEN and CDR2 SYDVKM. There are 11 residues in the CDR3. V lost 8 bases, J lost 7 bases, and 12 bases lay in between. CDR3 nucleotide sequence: TGTGCCAGCTCAGCCGTCTGGGAGCAGTACTTC. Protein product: CASSAVWEQYF.

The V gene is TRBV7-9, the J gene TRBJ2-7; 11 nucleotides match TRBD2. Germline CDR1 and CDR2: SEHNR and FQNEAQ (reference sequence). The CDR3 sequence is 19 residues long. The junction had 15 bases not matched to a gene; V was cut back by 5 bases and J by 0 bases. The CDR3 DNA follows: TGTGCCAGCAGCGGGACGGGGACTAGCGGCGAGAGGAGCTCCTACGAGCAGTACTTC. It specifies CASSGTGTSGERSSYEQYF.

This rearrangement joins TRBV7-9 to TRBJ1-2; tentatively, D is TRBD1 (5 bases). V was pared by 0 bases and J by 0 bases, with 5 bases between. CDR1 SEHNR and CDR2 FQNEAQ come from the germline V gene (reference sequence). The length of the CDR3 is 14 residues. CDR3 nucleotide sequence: TGTGCCAGCAGCTTAGCGGGGGCTAACTATGGCTACACCTTC. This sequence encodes CASSLAGANYGYTF.

CDR3 in DNA: TGTGCCAGCAGCCCTCGACAGGGGACGAACACCGGGGAGCTGTTTTTT. Encoded protein: CASSPRQGTNTGELFF. The chain is built from TRBV9 and TRBJ2-2, with 8 bases matching TRBD1. Germline V gene sequence: CDR1 SGDLS, CDR2 YYNGEE. The ends lost 4 bases at V and 0 bases at J; junction bases unmatched: 5. The CDR3 loop spans 16 amino acids. Together with reference TRBV9 and TRBJ2-2, the CDR3 gives the full variable domain: DSGVTQTPKHLITATGQRVTLRCSPRSGDLSVYWYQQSLDQGLQFLIQYYNGEERAKGNILERFSAQQFPDLHSELNLSSLELGDSALYFCASSPRQGTNTGELFFGEGSRLTVL.

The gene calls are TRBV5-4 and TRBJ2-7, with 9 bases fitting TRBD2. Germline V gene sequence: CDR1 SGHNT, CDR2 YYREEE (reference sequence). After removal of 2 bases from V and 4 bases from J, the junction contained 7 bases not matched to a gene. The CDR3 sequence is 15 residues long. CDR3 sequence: CASSLGVAGEYEQYF. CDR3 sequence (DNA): TGTGCCAGCAGCTTAGGGGTAGCGGGAGAGTACGAGCAGTACTTC.

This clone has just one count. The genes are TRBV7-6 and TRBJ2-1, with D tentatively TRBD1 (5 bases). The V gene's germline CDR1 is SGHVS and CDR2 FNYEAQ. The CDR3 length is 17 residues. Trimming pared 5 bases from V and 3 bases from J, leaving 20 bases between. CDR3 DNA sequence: TGTGCCAGCAGCCTCTCGGGTAGGACAAACGGCTACAATGAGCAGTTCTTC. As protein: CASSLSGRTNGYNEQFF.

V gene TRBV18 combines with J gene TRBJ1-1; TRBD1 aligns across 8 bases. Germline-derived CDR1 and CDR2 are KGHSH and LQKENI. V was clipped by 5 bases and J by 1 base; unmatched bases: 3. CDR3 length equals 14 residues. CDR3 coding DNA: TGTGCCAGCTCATTAGGACAGGGGAACACTGAAGCTTTCTTT. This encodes CASSLGQGNTEAFF.

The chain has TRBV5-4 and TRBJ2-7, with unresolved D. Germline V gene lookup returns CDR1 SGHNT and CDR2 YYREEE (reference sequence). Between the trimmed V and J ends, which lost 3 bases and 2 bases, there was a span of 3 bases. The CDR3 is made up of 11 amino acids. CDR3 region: CASSSAYEQYF. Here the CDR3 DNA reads TGTGCCAGCAGCTCAGCCTACGAGCAGTACTTC. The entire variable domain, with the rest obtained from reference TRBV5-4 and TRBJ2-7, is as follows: ETGVTQSPTHLIKTRGQQVTLRCSSQSGHNTVSWYQQALGQGPQFIFQYYREEENGRGNFPPRFSGLQFPNYSSELNVNALELDDSALYLCASSSAYEQYFGPGTRLTVT.

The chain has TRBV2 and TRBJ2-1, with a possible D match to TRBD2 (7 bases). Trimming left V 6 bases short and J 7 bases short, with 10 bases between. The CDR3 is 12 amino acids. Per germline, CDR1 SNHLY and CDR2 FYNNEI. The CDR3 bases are TGTGCCAGCAGGAAGGGGGGGAATGAGCAGTTCTTC. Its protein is CASRKGGNEQFF.

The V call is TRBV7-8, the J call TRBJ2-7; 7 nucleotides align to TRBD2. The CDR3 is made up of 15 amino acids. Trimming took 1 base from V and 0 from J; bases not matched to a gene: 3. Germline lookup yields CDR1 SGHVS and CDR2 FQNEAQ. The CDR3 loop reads CASSLGGGSSYEQYF. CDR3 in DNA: TGTGCCAGCAGCTTAGGGGGAGGGAGCTCCTACGAGCAGTACTTC.

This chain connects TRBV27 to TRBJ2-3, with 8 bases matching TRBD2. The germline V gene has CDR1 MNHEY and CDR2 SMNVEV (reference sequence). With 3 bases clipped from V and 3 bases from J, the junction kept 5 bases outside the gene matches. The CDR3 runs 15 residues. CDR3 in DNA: TGTGCCAGCAGTTTCGCGGCTAGCGGGACAGATACGCAGTATTTT. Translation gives CASSFAASGTDTQYF.

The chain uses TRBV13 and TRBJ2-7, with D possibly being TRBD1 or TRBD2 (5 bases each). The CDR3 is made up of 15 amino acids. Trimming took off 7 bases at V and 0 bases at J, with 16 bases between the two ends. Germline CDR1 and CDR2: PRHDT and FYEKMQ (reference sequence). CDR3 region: CASTTWGGSSYEQYF. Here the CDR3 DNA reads TGTGCCAGCACCACATGGGGCGGGTCCTCCTACGAGCAGTACTTC.

DNA for the CDR3: TGTGCCAGCAGTGCCCGGGTTAGGGGCACTGAAGCTTTCTTT. Its protein is CASSARVRGTEAFF. V and J are TRBV2 and TRBJ1-1, with a possible D match to TRBD1 (5 bases). Germline V CDR1 and CDR2: SNHLY, FYNNEI. The CDR3 has 14 residues. V was pared by 4 bases and J by 4 bases, with 13 bases between.

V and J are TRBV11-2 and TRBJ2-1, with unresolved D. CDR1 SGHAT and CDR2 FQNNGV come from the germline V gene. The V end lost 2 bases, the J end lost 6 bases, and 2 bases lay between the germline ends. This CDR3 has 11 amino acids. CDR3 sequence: CASSLTNEQFF. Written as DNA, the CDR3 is TGTGCCAGCAGCTTAACCAATGAGCAGTTCTTC.